This T cell receptor (beta chain) is drawn from a study of control samples from healthy donors and cancer patients. Germline assignment: CDR1 MNHNY and CDR2 SVGAGI (reference sequence). V trimming: 2 bases; J trimming: 6 bases; junction bases outside the gene matches: 5. CDR3 length: 16 residues. TCRdb's table, derived via immunoSEQ multiplex PCR, lists solely in-frame clones and lacks some. Here the sample spans approximately 80,000 clones, 91% being singletons. Material: blood. This sequence was found in a man aged 25-40 years in good health. The chain joins TRBV6-6 to TRBJ2-3, with TRBD2 matching over 13 bases. As DNA, the CDR3 is TGTGCCAGCAGTTACAACGGACTAGCGGGAGTGGATACGCAGTATTTT. Protein product: CASSYNGLAGVDTQYF.